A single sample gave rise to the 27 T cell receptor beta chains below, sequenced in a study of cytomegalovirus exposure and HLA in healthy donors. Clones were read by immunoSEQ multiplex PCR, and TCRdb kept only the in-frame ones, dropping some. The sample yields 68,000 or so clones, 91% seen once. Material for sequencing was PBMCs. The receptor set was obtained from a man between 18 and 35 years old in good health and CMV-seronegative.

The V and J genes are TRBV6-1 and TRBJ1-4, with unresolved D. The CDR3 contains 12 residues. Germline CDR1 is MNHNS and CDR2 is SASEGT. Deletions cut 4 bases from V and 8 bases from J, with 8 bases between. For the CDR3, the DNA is TGTGCCAGCAGTGGAGTATTCGAAAAACTGTTTTTT. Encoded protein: CASSGVFEKLFF.

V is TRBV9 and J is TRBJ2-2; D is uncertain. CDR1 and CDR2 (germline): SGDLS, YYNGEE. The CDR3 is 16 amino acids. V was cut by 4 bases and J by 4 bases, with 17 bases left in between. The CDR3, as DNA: TGTGCCAGCAGCTCCCGCGGAGCTCCCAGCACCGGGGAGCTGTTTTTT. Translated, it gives CASSSRGAPSTGELFF.

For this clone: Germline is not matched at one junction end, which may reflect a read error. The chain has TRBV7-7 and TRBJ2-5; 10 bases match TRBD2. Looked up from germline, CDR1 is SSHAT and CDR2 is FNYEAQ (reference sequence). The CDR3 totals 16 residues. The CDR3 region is CASSLARTSGQETQYF. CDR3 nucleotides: TGTGCTAGCAGCTTAGCGCGGACTAGCGGTCAAGAGACCCAGTACTTC.

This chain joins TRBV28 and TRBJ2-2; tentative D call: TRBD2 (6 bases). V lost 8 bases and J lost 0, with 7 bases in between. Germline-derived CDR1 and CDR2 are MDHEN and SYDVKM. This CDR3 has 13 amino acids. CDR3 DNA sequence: TGTGCCAGCTGCGGGACGAACACCGGGGAGCTGTTTTTT. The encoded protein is CASCGTNTGELFF. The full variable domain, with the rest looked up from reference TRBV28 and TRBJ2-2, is DVKVTQSSRYLVKRTGEKVFLECVQDMDHENMFWYRQDPGLGLRLIYFSYDVKMKEKGDIPEGYSVSREKKERFSLILESASTNQTSMYLCASCGTNTGELFFGEGSRLTVL.

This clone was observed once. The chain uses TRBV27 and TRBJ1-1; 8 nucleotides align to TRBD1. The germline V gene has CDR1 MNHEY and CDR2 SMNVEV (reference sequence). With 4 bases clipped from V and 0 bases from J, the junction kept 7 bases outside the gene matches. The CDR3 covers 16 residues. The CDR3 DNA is TGTGCCAGCAGTTCTCCCGGGACAGGACTGAACACTGAAGCTTTCTTT. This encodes CASSSPGTGLNTEAFF.

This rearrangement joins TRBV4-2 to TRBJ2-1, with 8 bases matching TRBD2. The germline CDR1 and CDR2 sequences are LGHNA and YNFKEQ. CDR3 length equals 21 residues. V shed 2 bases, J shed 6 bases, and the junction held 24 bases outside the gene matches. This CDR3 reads CASSQYASSLLAGSSGNEQFF. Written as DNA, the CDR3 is TGTGCCAGCAGCCAATACGCCAGCAGCCTGTTAGCGGGATCTTCGGGCAATGAGCAGTTCTTC.

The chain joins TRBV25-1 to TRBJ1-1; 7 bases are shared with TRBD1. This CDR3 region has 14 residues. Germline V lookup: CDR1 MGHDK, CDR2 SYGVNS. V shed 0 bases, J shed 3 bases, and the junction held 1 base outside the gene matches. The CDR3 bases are TGTGCCAGCAGTGAATACAGGGGGGACACTGAAGCTTTCTTT. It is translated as CASSEYRGDTEAFF.

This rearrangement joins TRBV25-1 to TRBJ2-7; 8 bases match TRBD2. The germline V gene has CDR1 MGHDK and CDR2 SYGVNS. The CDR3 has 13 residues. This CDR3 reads CATGGDSSYEQYF. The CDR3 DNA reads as TGTGCTACGGGGGGGGATAGCTCCTACGAGCAGTACTTC.

This chain's CDR3 is CASSIVAERYEQYF. Here the CDR3 DNA reads TGTGCCAGTAGTATAGTAGCGGAACGCTACGAGCAGTACTTC. V usage is TRBV19 and J usage is TRBJ2-7; possibly TRBD2 for D (6 bases). CDR3 length: 14 residues. Trimming removed 1 base at V and 3 bases at J, with 10 bases between. Germline-derived CDR1 and CDR2 are LNHDA and SQIVND (reference sequence).

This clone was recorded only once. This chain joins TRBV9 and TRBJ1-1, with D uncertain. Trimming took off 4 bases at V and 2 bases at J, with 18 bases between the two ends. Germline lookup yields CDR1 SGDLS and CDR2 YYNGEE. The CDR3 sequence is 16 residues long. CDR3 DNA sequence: TGTGCCAGCAGCACCCAACCAGCGGGCCGTAACACTGAAGCTTTCTTT. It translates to CASSTQPAGRNTEAFF.

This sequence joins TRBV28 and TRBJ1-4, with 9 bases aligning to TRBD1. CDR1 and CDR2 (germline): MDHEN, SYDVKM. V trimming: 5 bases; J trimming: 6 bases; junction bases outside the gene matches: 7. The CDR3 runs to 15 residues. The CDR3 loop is CASSPHRGLDEKLFF. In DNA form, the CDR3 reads TGTGCCAGCAGTCCCCACAGGGGGCTGGATGAAAAACTGTTTTTT.

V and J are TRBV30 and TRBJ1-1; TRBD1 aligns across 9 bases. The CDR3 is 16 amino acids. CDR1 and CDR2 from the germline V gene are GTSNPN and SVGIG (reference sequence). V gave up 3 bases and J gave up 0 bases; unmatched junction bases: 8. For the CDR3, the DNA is TGTGCCTGGAGAGGACAGGGGAGAACAATGAACACTGAAGCTTTCTTT. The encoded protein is CAWRGQGRTMNTEAFF.

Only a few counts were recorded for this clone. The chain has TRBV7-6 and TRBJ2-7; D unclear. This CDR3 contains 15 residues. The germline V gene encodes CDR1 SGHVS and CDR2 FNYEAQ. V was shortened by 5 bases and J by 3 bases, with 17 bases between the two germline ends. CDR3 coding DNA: TGTGCCAGCAGCGGCCTGTGGGCCCATAACTACGAGCAGTACTTC. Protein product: CASSGLWAHNYEQYF.

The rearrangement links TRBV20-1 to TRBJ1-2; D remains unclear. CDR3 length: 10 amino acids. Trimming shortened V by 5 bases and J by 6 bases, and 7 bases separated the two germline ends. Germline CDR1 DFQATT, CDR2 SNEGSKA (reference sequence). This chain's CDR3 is CSARSNGYTF. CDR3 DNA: TGCAGTGCTCGAAGCAATGGCTACACCTTC.

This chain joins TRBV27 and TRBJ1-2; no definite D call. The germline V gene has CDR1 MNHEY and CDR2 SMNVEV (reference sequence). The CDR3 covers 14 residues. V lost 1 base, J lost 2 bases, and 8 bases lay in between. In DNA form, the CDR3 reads TGTGCCAGCAGTTTATTTCCCAGGAACTATGGCTACACCTTC. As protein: CASSLFPRNYGYTF.

Here the CDR3 reads CASSLPRTMNTEAFF. Written as DNA, the CDR3 is TGTGCCAGCAGTTTACCCAGGACTATGAACACTGAAGCTTTCTTT. The V call is TRBV6-1, the J call TRBJ1-1; no clear D. The V end lost 5 bases, the J end lost 0 bases, and 13 bases lay between the germline ends. The CDR3 extends over 15 amino acids. In germline, CDR1 is MNHNS, CDR2 SASEGT.

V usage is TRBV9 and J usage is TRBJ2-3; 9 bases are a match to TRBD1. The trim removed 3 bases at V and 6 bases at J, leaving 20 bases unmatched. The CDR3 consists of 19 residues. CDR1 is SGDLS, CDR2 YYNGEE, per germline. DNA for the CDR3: TGTGCCAGCAGCGCCTTTCCCGGGACAGGGAAGGAATTAGGGGATACGCAGTATTTT. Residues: CASSAFPGTGKELGDTQYF.

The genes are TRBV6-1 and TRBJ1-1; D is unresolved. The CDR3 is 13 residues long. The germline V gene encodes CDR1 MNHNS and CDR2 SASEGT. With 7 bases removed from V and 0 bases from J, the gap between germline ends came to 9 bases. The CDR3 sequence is CASTDPLNTEAFF. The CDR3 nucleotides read TGTGCCAGCACAGATCCTTTGAACACTGAAGCTTTCTTT.

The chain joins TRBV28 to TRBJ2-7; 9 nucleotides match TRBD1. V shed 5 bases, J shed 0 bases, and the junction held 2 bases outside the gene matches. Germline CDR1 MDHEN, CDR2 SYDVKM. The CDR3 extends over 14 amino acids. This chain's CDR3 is CASSRQGVSYEQYF. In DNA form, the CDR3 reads TGTGCCAGCAGTAGACAGGGGGTCTCCTACGAGCAGTACTTC.

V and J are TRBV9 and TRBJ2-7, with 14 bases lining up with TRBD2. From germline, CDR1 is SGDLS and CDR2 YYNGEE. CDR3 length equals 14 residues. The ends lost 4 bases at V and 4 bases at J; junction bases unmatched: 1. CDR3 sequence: CASSRTSGRYEQYF. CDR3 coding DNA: TGTGCCAGCAGCCGGACTAGCGGGAGGTACGAGCAGTACTTC.

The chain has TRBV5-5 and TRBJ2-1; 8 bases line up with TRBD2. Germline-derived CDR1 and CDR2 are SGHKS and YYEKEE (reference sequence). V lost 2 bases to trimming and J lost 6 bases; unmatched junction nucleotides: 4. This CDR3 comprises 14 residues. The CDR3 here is CASSFYGGGNEQFF. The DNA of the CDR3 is TGTGCCAGCAGCTTTTACGGGGGGGGCAATGAGCAGTTCTTC. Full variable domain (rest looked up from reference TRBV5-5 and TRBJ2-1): DAGVTQSPTHLIKTRGQQVTLRCSPISGHKSVSWYQQVLGQGPQFIFQYYEKEERGRGNFPDRFSARQFPNYSSELNVNALLLGDSALYLCASSFYGGGNEQFFGPGTRLTVL.

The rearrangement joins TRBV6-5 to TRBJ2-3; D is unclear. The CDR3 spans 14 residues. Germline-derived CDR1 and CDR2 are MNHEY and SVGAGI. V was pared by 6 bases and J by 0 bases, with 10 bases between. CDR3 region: CASRSQTSTDTQYF. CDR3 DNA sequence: TGTGCCAGCAGGTCTCAGACTAGCACAGATACGCAGTATTTT.

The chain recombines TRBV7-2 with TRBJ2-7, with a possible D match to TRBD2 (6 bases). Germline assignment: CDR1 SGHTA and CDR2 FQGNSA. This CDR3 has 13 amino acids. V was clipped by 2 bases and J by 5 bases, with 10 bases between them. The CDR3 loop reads CASSLRGRNEQYF. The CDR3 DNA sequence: TGTGCCAGCAGCTTAAGAGGGAGGAACGAGCAGTACTTC.

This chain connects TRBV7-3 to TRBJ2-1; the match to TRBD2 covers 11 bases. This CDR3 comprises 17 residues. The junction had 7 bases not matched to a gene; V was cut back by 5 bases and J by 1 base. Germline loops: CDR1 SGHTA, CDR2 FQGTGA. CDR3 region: CASSLGGLAASYNEQFF. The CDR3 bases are TGTGCCAGCAGCCTAGGGGGACTAGCGGCGTCCTACAATGAGCAGTTCTTC.

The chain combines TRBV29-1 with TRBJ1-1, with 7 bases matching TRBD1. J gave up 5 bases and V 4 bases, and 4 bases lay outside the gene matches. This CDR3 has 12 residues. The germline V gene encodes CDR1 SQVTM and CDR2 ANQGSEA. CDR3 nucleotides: TGCAGCGTTGTTAGGGGGCGAACTGAAGCTTTCTTT. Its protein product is CSVVRGRTEAFF.

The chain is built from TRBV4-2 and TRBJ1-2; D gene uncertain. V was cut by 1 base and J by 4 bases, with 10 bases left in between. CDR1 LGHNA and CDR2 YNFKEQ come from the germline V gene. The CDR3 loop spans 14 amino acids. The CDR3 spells CASSQVAVLYGYTF. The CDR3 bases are TGTGCCAGCAGCCAAGTAGCGGTACTCTATGGCTACACCTTC.

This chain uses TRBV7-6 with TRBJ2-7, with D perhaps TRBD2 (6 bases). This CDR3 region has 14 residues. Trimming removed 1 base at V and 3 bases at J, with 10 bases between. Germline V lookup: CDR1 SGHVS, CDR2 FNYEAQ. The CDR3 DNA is TGTGCCAGCAGCTTAGTGCCGGGGGACTACGAGCAGTACTTC. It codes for CASSLVPGDYEQYF.